This T cell receptor beta chain was profiled in a study of cytomegalovirus exposure and HLA in healthy donors (dated by TCRdb to about 2017). With regard to the full study: In an earlier analysis of some 550 of the donors, about 270 Gb of sequence data and some 100 million unique TCR beta sequences from about 190 million T cells were reported. An early release that covered some 630 HLA-typed donors contained approximately 300 gigabases of sequencing data and about 84 million unique TCR sequences. The genetic ancestry cluster associated with self-reported Caucasian donors included 65% to 90% of the roughly 400 genotyped donors. The study aimed to test whether cataloging public T cell receptors could reveal signatures of past pathogen exposure. The study used immunosequencing to profile the T cell repertoires of 666 subjects and linked those repertoires to cytomegalovirus serostatus. A separate validation cohort of approximately 130 different subjects was used in addition to the roughly 720-subject first cohort. To predict cytomegalovirus infection status, the study brought together high-throughput TCR immunosequencing, statistical association of individual TCRs with disease status, and machine learning. A later analysis re-examined previously published TCR beta repertoires from just over 650 donors and added high-resolution HLA genotyping to investigate patterns of TCR occurrence. Rather than drawing on any new phenotypic data, the later analysis identified candidate immune exposures from TCR beta sequences and the way those sequences occurred across donors. In an earlier analysis of 550 to 700 of the donors, high-throughput TCR beta sequencing was used to judge whether each TCR beta V gene segment behaved as functional or pseudogenic. Donor age, sex, ethnicity and CMV serostatus were compiled together with the repertoire data. A later genetic analysis used genome-wide SNP genotypes for 398 of the 666 donors, treating that subset as a discovery cohort. Every discovery cohort repertoire had been produced on one sequencing platform. HLA typing included class I and class II loci at four-digit resolution. Typing coverage differed by locus: A, B, C, DRB1 and DQB1 were typed in about 620-640 donors, DQA1 in 500 to 550, DPA1 in some 600, and DPB1 in roughly 470. Roughly five DR-DQ haplotypes were treated as single units for association and clustering because of strong linkage in the cohort. Among a few hundred genotyped donors of the cohort, an average of about 240,000 unique TCR beta nucleotide sequences were sequenced per donor, roughly 20% of them non-productive. Broader findings and caveats from the paper: The study gave a list of over 150 TCR beta chains associated with cytomegalovirus. Strong co-occurrence of HLA alleles, especially DR and DQ, made assigning TCR associations to individual alleles difficult. Linkage disequilibrium might explain the correlated functional status among segregating V segments, but an unknown experimental factor could not be excluded. The authors suggested that the approach could potentially be generalized to other disease states and immunological phenotypes. A further reported finding was that TCR beta sequences accurately predicted the HLA-A and HLA-B alleles for most subjects in the first cohort. HLA typing was unavailable for some donors at each locus, so association tests used only the typed subset. According to a later analysis, TCR association rates differed among HLA loci, with DRB1 alleles showing the most associated TCRs and HLA-C alleles showing the fewest. The only immune exposure information available for the cohort was CMV serostatus. A group of highly shared sequence variants was considered likely to be a technical artifact of the sequencing pipeline. Compared with the roughly 700-donor mean, donors in an Asian-associated ancestry cluster had fewer N-insertions in productive TCRs, according to a later genetic analysis. Some IMGT-functional V segments, including TRBV6-2 and TRBV6-3, could not be told apart with the 87-base-pair reads, so those segments were excluded. Broadly in line with IMGT annotations, most TCR beta V segments showed up in productive rearrangements about 90% or about 30% of the time in an earlier analysis of 587 of the donors. A later analysis associated 16,951 TCR beta sequences with specific HLA alleles at a false discovery rate of 0.05. V-gene and J-gene trimming of TCR beta chains was associated with a missense DCLRE1C variant in a later genetic analysis, and the association was replicated in an independent cohort. The classifier was reported to diagnose cytomegalovirus status with high specificity and sensitivity in both the original and validation cohorts. The earlier analysis of some 540 of the donors excluded 15 to 20 rarely observed V segments, including chromosome 9 orphons, because counts were too low. Most CMV-associated TCR beta chains appeared to be HLA-restricted in a later analysis, and the HLA associations seemed to be driven largely by CMV exposure. A few of the identified cytomegalovirus-associated TCR beta chains were confirmed in vitro to be specific for cytomegalovirus antigens. In a later analysis, HLA-associated TCR beta chains showed more clonal expansion and lower generation probabilities than non-associated chains that were equally common. Roughly uniform sequencing depth across donors was assumed in presence/absence analyses, although this assumption may not hold. In this cohort, only TCR beta chains were sequenced, and detectable features were limited by the absence of alpha or paired-chain data. According to a later analysis, parvovirus B19, influenza, CMV and Epstein-Barr virus appeared linked to several top co-occurrence clusters. Across donors, most TCR sequences were observed very rarely, whereas some public TCRs were present in many individuals.

In total, fewer than 750 healthy bone marrow donors made up the cohort. At the time of sampling, every cohort member was nominally healthy, though immune exposures that went unrecorded were likely present. The donor was CMV seronegative and belonged to the group of 380 or so seronegative cohort members. A peripheral blood sample was collected from each donor, and TCR beta sequencing was performed on peripheral blood mononuclear cells. Genomic DNA extraction from the blood cell samples was performed with the Qiagen DNeasy Blood Extraction Kit. To prepare the library, the immunoSEQ multiplex PCR assay was applied. A mixture of 60 forward primers for TCR Vbeta segments and 13 reverse primers for TCR Jbeta segments was used in the multiplex PCR. The CDR3 region of rearranged TCR beta genes was amplified from genomic DNA by a multiplex PCR assay. On the Illumina HiSeq System, the amplified TCR beta libraries were sequenced as 87-base-pair reads. The published analysis was carried out like this. In a later analysis, 77 million or so unique TCR beta chains were counted across the roughly 700 repertoires, and approximately 11 million of these chains were shared by at least two donors. Raw reads were error-corrected and collapsed into unique sequences by a nearest-neighbor algorithm in which closely related sequences were merged to remove PCR and sequencing errors. To assign V, D and J gene segments, CDR3 sequences were aligned to IMGT reference sequences. For a sequence to be retained, at least a six-nucleotide match to both a V gene segment and a J gene segment was required. A rearrangement counted as productive if the CDR3 had no stop codons and remained in frame with V and J, and every other rearrangement counted as non-productive. Following IMGT convention, CDR3 was defined as the stretch from the second conserved V-encoded cysteine up to the conserved J-encoded phenylalanine. The earlier analysis of approximately 500 of the donors excluded sequences that lacked an unambiguous match to a single V gene segment. An earlier analysis of 500 to 600 of the donors classified V segments as functional when productive rearrangements were above 56.7% and as segregating when the standard deviation between donors was above 5%. To diagnose cytomegalovirus status from the catalog of TCR beta chain sequences, a statistical classification framework was built. A later analysis assigned V and J genes by comparing TCR nucleotide sequences with IMGT/GENE-DB human TR gene sequences. A later analysis assigned CDR3 sequences and most-parsimonious VDJ recombination scenarios with the TCRdist pipeline. In a later analysis, every TCR beta chain was defined by the combination of its CDR3 amino acid sequence and its V-gene family, and reads without a unique V-gene family were dropped. In a later analysis, around 650 highly shared, low-generation-probability nucleotide sequences were removed to address suspected cross-contamination and a sequencing artifact. In a later analysis, a clonal expansion index for each public chain was calculated from normalized within-repertoire ranks of inferred template counts. A later analysis computed generation probabilities with a VDJ recombination model fitted to out-of-frame rearrangements, and checked the results against IGoR. In a later analysis, hypergeometric tests were used to score TCR-TCR, TCR-HLA and TCR-CMV co-occurrence, with a repertoire-size bias correction applied to TCR pairs. False discovery rates were estimated in a later analysis by permuting HLA or CMV assignments 20 times. In a later analysis, co-occurring TCRs were grouped with DBSCAN, and TCRdist sequence similarity was added when clustering was performed within HLA-allele-positive subsets. Co-occurrence clustering excluded repertoires with fewer than 30,000 or more than 120,000 public chains, plus five with anomalous nucleotide sharing. This immuneACCESS table, as held by TCRdb, lists in-frame sequences with V and J called but not all clones. Of the missing ones, under half trace to an unresolved V gene in checked studies; the others have no known cause. The V and J calls and the clone size are those of that table, but D and trimming were determined from the DNA. The sample has about 160,000 clones on record, around 75% of them singletons. The ten largest account for over 2.5% of the sample.

Points on this clone: This clone's antigen is unknown. Base qualities are not provided; no much larger clone lies one nucleotide away.

V loses 3 bases at its end and J loses 6 bases; junction bases beyond the gene matches: 5. Reading the germline V gene (reference sequence) gives CDR1 LNHDA and CDR2 SQIVND. The CDR3 holds 14 amino acids from the cysteine to the phenylalanine. Left in the record is the CDR3 DNA by itself, 42 bases read in frame from the first base. The receptor comes from a female donor in good health and CMV-seronegative. The V and J genes are TRBV19 and TRBJ2-4; 7 bases in the junction line up with TRBD1. The specimen sequenced was PBMCs. In nucleotides, the sequence is TGTGCCAGTAGTATTTGGGGACAGTCAAACATTCAGTACTTC. Its protein is CASSIWGQSNIQYF.